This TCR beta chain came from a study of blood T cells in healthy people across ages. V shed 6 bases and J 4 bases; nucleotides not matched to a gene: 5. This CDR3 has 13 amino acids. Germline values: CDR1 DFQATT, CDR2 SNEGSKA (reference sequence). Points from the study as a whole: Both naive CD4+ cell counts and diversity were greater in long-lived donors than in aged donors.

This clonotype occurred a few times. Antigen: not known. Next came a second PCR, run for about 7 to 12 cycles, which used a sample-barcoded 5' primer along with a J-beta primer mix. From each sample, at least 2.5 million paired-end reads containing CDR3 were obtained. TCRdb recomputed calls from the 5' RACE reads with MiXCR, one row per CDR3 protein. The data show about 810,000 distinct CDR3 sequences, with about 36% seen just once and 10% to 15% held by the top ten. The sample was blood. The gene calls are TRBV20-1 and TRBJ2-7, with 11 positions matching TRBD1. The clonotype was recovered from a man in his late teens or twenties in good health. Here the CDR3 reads CSAPGQGVYEQYF. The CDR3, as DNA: TGCAGTGCCCCGGGACAGGGGGTATACGAGCAGTACTTC.